This is a list of T cell receptor beta chains from one sample in a study of technical replicates of blood from a few donors. Some clones are missing from TCRdb's copy, which holds only in-frame ones; the method was immunoSEQ multiplex PCR. The table records tens of thousands of clones, more than 75% of them present only once. Specimen: PBMCs. These receptors were taken from a human donor in good health. Some clones in this sample may be carry-over from other donors' samples. The CDR3 runs from the conserved cysteine through the conserved F or W. Fields, in order: CDR3 DNA, CDR3 protein, clone size, CDR3 length, V gene, D gene, J gene. D genes are given only for firm matches. The size entry is marked missing in some rows and otherwise reads once, few, many or a size class.

cdr3_nt: TGTGCCAGCAGCTTCGAGTCTCGTTGGGAGACCCAGTACTTC
cdr3_aa: CASSFESRWETQYF
clone_size: .
cdr3_length: 14
v_call: TRBV7-2
d_call: .
j_call: TRBJ2-5

cdr3_nt: TGCGCCAGCAGCCATTGGCAGGTTAATGAAAAACTGTTTTTT
cdr3_aa: CASSHWQVNEKLFF
clone_size: .
cdr3_length: 14
v_call: TRBV4-1
d_call: .
j_call: TRBJ1-4

cdr3_nt: TGTGCCTGGAGTCCTAAGGGGTTCCAGCCCCAGCATTTT
cdr3_aa: CAWSPKGFQPQHF
clone_size: .
cdr3_length: 13
v_call: TRBV30
d_call: .
j_call: TRBJ1-5

cdr3_nt: TGTGCCAGCAGTTTATCGACTAGCGGGAGAAATGAGCAGTTCTTC
cdr3_aa: CASSLSTSGRNEQFF
clone_size: .
cdr3_length: 15
v_call: TRBV27
d_call: TRBD2
j_call: TRBJ2-1

cdr3_nt: TGTGCCACCACCAGGGGGAGCGGCACAGATACGCAGTATTTT
cdr3_aa: CATTRGSGTDTQYF
clone_size: .
cdr3_length: 14
v_call: TRBV10-3
d_call: TRBD1
j_call: TRBJ2-3

cdr3_nt: TGTGCCAGCAGTGATGCTATAGCGGGAGGGGACTACAATGAGCAGTTCTTC
cdr3_aa: CASSDAIAGGDYNEQFF
clone_size: .
cdr3_length: 17
v_call: TRBV2
d_call: TRBD2
j_call: TRBJ2-1

cdr3_nt: TGTGCCAGCAGCTCCGGCTCCTACAATGAGCAGTTCTTC
cdr3_aa: CASSSGSYNEQFF
clone_size: .
cdr3_length: 13
v_call: TRBV11-2
d_call: .
j_call: TRBJ2-1

cdr3_nt: TGTGCCAGCAGTTACGAGCCCTTCTCTAATTCACCCCTCCACTTT
cdr3_aa: CASSYEPFSNSPLHF
clone_size: few
cdr3_length: 15
v_call: TRBV6-5
d_call: .
j_call: TRBJ1-6

cdr3_nt: TGTGCCAGCCAGGACACCCTCGCCAACGAGCAGTACTTC
cdr3_aa: CASQDTLANEQYF
clone_size: .
cdr3_length: 13
v_call: TRBV5-6
d_call: .
j_call: TRBJ2-7

cdr3_nt: TGCAGCGTTAACGGACTAGCGGGCAGCAATGAGCAGTTCTTC
cdr3_aa: CSVNGLAGSNEQFF
clone_size: .
cdr3_length: 14
v_call: TRBV29-1
d_call: TRBD2
j_call: TRBJ2-1

cdr3_nt: TGTGCCACCAGCAGAGATTTTCCAGGGGCCAGCAATCAGCCCCAGCATTTT
cdr3_aa: CATSRDFPGASNQPQHF
clone_size: .
cdr3_length: 17
v_call: TRBV15
d_call: .
j_call: TRBJ1-5

cdr3_nt: TGTGCCAGCAGCTTAGCAGGACTAGCGGCCTACGAGCAGTACTTC
cdr3_aa: CASSLAGLAAYEQYF
clone_size: .
cdr3_length: 15
v_call: TRBV7-2
d_call: TRBD2
j_call: TRBJ2-7

cdr3_nt: TGTGCCAGCAGTTACTCGATTAGCCCTAGCTCCTACGAGCAGTACTTC
cdr3_aa: CASSYSISPSSYEQYF
clone_size: .
cdr3_length: 16
v_call: TRBV6-5
d_call: .
j_call: TRBJ2-7

cdr3_nt: TGTGCCAGCAGCTTACAACCAGCGGGGACCCAATCAGTGCAGTTCTTC
cdr3_aa: CASSLQPAGTQSVQFF
clone_size: many
cdr3_length: 16
v_call: TRBV7-3
d_call: TRBD2
j_call: TRBJ2-1

cdr3_nt: TGCAGTGCTCCACGGGGGAATGAGCAGTTCTTC
cdr3_aa: CSAPRGNEQFF
clone_size: .
cdr3_length: 11
v_call: TRBV20-1
d_call: .
j_call: TRBJ2-1

cdr3_nt: TGTGCCAGCAGTGAATACAGGCGGGGGGTCACAGATACGCAGTATTTT
cdr3_aa: CASSEYRRGVTDTQYF
clone_size: .
cdr3_length: 16
v_call: TRBV25-1
d_call: TRBD2
j_call: TRBJ2-3

cdr3_nt: TGTGCCAGCTCACCCGACAGGCCCCCGCAGTACTTC
cdr3_aa: CASSPDRPPQYF
clone_size: .
cdr3_length: 12
v_call: TRBV18
d_call: .
j_call: TRBJ2-7

cdr3_nt: TGTGCCAGCATGAGACAGGGATCAGATACGCAGTATTTT
cdr3_aa: CASMRQGSDTQYF
clone_size: .
cdr3_length: 13
v_call: TRBV27
d_call: TRBD1
j_call: TRBJ2-3

cdr3_nt: TGTGCCAGCAGGGCGGAGGCCTACGAGCAGTACTTC
cdr3_aa: CASRAEAYEQYF
clone_size: .
cdr3_length: 12
v_call: TRBV6-6
d_call: .
j_call: TRBJ2-7

cdr3_nt: TGTGCCAGCAGCTATGGGACAGGGGGCACCGGGGAGCTGTTTTTT
cdr3_aa: CASSYGTGGTGELFF
clone_size: .
cdr3_length: 15
v_call: TRBV5-6
d_call: TRBD1
j_call: TRBJ2-2

cdr3_nt: TGTGCCAGCTCACCCCCTAAGGGACGAAGGTTAGGGGCAGGGGACACTGAAGCTTTCTTT
cdr3_aa: CASSPPKGRRLGAGDTEAFF
clone_size: .
cdr3_length: 20
v_call: TRBV18
d_call: .
j_call: TRBJ1-1

cdr3_nt: TGTGCCAGCAGTTACCGAAGGGCCAGGGGGCTAAGTGAGCAGTTCTTC
cdr3_aa: CASSYRRARGLSEQFF
clone_size: .
cdr3_length: 16
v_call: TRBV6-5
d_call: TRBD1
j_call: TRBJ2-1

cdr3_nt: TGTGCCATCAGTTTCTCCGGGACAGGGACCATAGCTAACTATGGCTACACCTTC
cdr3_aa: CAISFSGTGTIANYGYTF
clone_size: .
cdr3_length: 18
v_call: TRBV10-3
d_call: TRBD1
j_call: TRBJ1-2

cdr3_nt: TGTGCCAGCAGCCAACTGAGCACAGATACGCAGTATTTT
cdr3_aa: CASSQLSTDTQYF
clone_size: .
cdr3_length: 13
v_call: TRBV7-2
d_call: .
j_call: TRBJ2-3

cdr3_nt: TGTGCCAGTAGTATCAGGGCACAACGCTCTGGGGCCAACGTCCTGACTTTC
cdr3_aa: CASSIRAQRSGANVLTF
clone_size: once
cdr3_length: 17
v_call: TRBV19
d_call: .
j_call: TRBJ2-6

cdr3_nt: TGTGCCAGCAGAGAGACTAGCACAGATACGCAGTATTTT
cdr3_aa: CASRETSTDTQYF
clone_size: .
cdr3_length: 13
v_call: TRBV6-5
d_call: .
j_call: TRBJ2-3

cdr3_nt: TGTGCCAGCAGTACTCTAGCGGGAGGAATCAATGAGCAGTTCTTC
cdr3_aa: CASSTLAGGINEQFF
clone_size: .
cdr3_length: 15
v_call: TRBV2
d_call: TRBD2
j_call: TRBJ2-1

cdr3_nt: TGTGCCAGCAGTTTGTCCGGGACAGGGGTATCCTACGAGCAGTACTTC
cdr3_aa: CASSLSGTGVSYEQYF
clone_size: .
cdr3_length: 16
v_call: TRBV27
d_call: TRBD1
j_call: TRBJ2-7

cdr3_nt: TGTGCTAGTGGCCGGACAGGGCCTCAGCCCCAGCATTTT
cdr3_aa: CASGRTGPQPQHF
clone_size: once
cdr3_length: 13
v_call: TRBV12-5
d_call: TRBD1
j_call: TRBJ1-5

cdr3_nt: TGTGCCAGCAGCGTGGGACTAGCGGGATCGCAGTACTTC
cdr3_aa: CASSVGLAGSQYF
clone_size: .
cdr3_length: 13
v_call: TRBV9
d_call: TRBD2
j_call: TRBJ2-7

cdr3_nt: TGTGCCAGCAGTGAAAGAGCGGGAGTCGGCACAGATACGCAGTATTTT
cdr3_aa: CASSERAGVGTDTQYF
clone_size: .
cdr3_length: 16
v_call: TRBV25-1
d_call: TRBD2
j_call: TRBJ2-3

cdr3_nt: TGTGCCAGCAGCCGAGGAACAGGGTCAGGGGCCAACGTCCTGACTTTC
cdr3_aa: CASSRGTGSGANVLTF
clone_size: .
cdr3_length: 16
v_call: TRBV14
d_call: .
j_call: TRBJ2-6

cdr3_nt: TGTGCCAGCAGCGGGCCGGGGATCTCTGGAAACACCATATATTTT
cdr3_aa: CASSGPGISGNTIYF
clone_size: .
cdr3_length: 15
v_call: TRBV9
d_call: .
j_call: TRBJ1-3

cdr3_nt: TGTGCCAGCAGCAGGGGGTGGGAGGAGACCCAGTACTTC
cdr3_aa: CASSRGWEETQYF
clone_size: .
cdr3_length: 13
v_call: TRBV6-5
d_call: TRBD1
j_call: TRBJ2-5

cdr3_nt: TGTGCCACCAGCAGAGGAATTTCTAGCGGGAGAACCTACAATGAGCAGTTCTTC
cdr3_aa: CATSRGISSGRTYNEQFF
clone_size: once
cdr3_length: 18
v_call: TRBV15
d_call: TRBD2
j_call: TRBJ2-1

cdr3_nt: TGTGCCAGCAGTGTTCTGGGGCCCACAGATACGCAGTATTTT
cdr3_aa: CASSVLGPTDTQYF
clone_size: .
cdr3_length: 14
v_call: TRBV2
d_call: .
j_call: TRBJ2-3

cdr3_nt: TGTGCCAGCAGCGGCCAGTGGCAGGGGGCTGAAGCTTTCTTT
cdr3_aa: CASSGQWQGAEAFF
clone_size: .
cdr3_length: 14
v_call: TRBV9
d_call: TRBD1
j_call: TRBJ1-1

cdr3_nt: TGTGCCAGCAGACCAGAGGGACAGGGCTGGGGAAAACTGTTTTTT
cdr3_aa: CASRPEGQGWGKLFF
clone_size: medium-sized
cdr3_length: 15
v_call: TRBV7-2
d_call: TRBD1
j_call: TRBJ1-4

cdr3_nt: TGTGCCAGCGGGATAGGGGTCTCTGGGGCCAACGTCCTGACTTTC
cdr3_aa: CASGIGVSGANVLTF
clone_size: .
cdr3_length: 15
v_call: TRBV7-2
d_call: .
j_call: TRBJ2-6

cdr3_nt: TGTGCCAGTAGTCTAGGGGGCAATGGGGTCAATGAGCAGTTCTTC
cdr3_aa: CASSLGGNGVNEQFF
clone_size: .
cdr3_length: 15
v_call: TRBV19
d_call: TRBD1
j_call: TRBJ2-1

cdr3_nt: TGCGCCAGCACCTGGGGTCGGAGCGGGGCCACCGGGGAGCTGTTTTTT
cdr3_aa: CASTWGRSGATGELFF
clone_size: .
cdr3_length: 16
v_call: TRBV5-1
d_call: TRBD2
j_call: TRBJ2-2

cdr3_nt: TGTGCCAGCACTAACCCCACGAACACTGAAGCTTTCTTT
cdr3_aa: CASTNPTNTEAFF
clone_size: .
cdr3_length: 13
v_call: TRBV6-5
d_call: .
j_call: TRBJ1-1

cdr3_nt: TGTGCCAGCAGCTCCGACAGGGGGCGGGGGTATGGCTACACCTTC
cdr3_aa: CASSSDRGRGYGYTF
clone_size: .
cdr3_length: 15
v_call: TRBV7-8
d_call: TRBD1
j_call: TRBJ1-2

cdr3_nt: TGTGCCAGCAGGATCGGGACTCACTCCTACAATGAGCAGTTCTTC
cdr3_aa: CASRIGTHSYNEQFF
clone_size: once
cdr3_length: 15
v_call: TRBV6-5
d_call: .
j_call: TRBJ2-1

cdr3_nt: TGTGCCAGCAGGCGCGCGGGTAGCTCCTACAATGAGCAGTTCTTC
cdr3_aa: CASRRAGSSYNEQFF
clone_size: .
cdr3_length: 15
v_call: TRBV6-1
d_call: .
j_call: TRBJ2-1

cdr3_nt: TGTGCCAGCAGTCGAGGGGGTCAGAACAATCAGCCCCAGCATTTT
cdr3_aa: CASSRGGQNNQPQHF
clone_size: .
cdr3_length: 15
v_call: TRBV25-1
d_call: .
j_call: TRBJ1-5

cdr3_nt: TGCGCCAGCAGCTCCGGGTTTCAAGAGACCCAGTACTTC
cdr3_aa: CASSSGFQETQYF
clone_size: .
cdr3_length: 13
v_call: TRBV5-1
d_call: .
j_call: TRBJ2-5

cdr3_nt: TGTGCCAGCAGTGATAGGACAGGGGACTACGAGCAGTACTTC
cdr3_aa: CASSDRTGDYEQYF
clone_size: .
cdr3_length: 14
v_call: TRBV2
d_call: TRBD1
j_call: TRBJ2-7

cdr3_nt: TGTGCCTGGAGTGTACGCCAGGGGGCGCGCACCGGGGAGCTGTTTTTT
cdr3_aa: CAWSVRQGARTGELFF
clone_size: .
cdr3_length: 16
v_call: TRBV30
d_call: TRBD1
j_call: TRBJ2-2

cdr3_nt: TGTGCCACACAGACAGGGGGGAGCTCCTATAATTCACCCCTCCACTTT
cdr3_aa: CATQTGGSSYNSPLHF
clone_size: .
cdr3_length: 16
v_call: TRBV10-3
d_call: TRBD1
j_call: TRBJ1-6

cdr3_nt: TGTGCCAGCAGCTATAAGTGGGGCCAGCCCCAGCATTTT
cdr3_aa: CASSYKWGQPQHF
clone_size: few
cdr3_length: 13
v_call: TRBV7-2
d_call: .
j_call: TRBJ1-5

cdr3_nt: TGTGCCAGCAGCTTTCGGGACATCTCCTACGAGCAGTACTTC
cdr3_aa: CASSFRDISYEQYF
clone_size: medium-sized
cdr3_length: 14
v_call: TRBV11-2
d_call: .
j_call: TRBJ2-7

cdr3_nt: TGTGCCAGCAGTGACCCTCGGACTAGCGGGGGCGAGCAGTACTTC
cdr3_aa: CASSDPRTSGGEQYF
clone_size: .
cdr3_length: 15
v_call: TRBV7-9
d_call: TRBD2
j_call: TRBJ2-7

cdr3_nt: TGTGCCAGCACCTCGGACTGGCGCACAGATACGCAGTATTTT
cdr3_aa: CASTSDWRTDTQYF
clone_size: .
cdr3_length: 14
v_call: TRBV27
d_call: .
j_call: TRBJ2-3

cdr3_nt: TGTGCCAGCAGTGAACACCAGTCAGATAATTCACCCCTCCACTTT
cdr3_aa: CASSEHQSDNSPLHF
clone_size: .
cdr3_length: 15
v_call: TRBV6-4
d_call: .
j_call: TRBJ1-6